This T cell receptor (beta chain) was retrieved from a study of shared clonotypes between healthy human individuals (dated by TCRdb to 2019 to 2021). Looking at the study overall: The cohort comprised a couple of women and a few men aged 18 to 49 years. For each donor, CD4 naive and CD4 memory were each given three plates, CD8 naive was given two plates, and CD8 memory was given one plate. Leukapheresis yielded between about 0.9 and 9 billion PBMCs per donor. To estimate repertoire size and how much clonotypes are shared between individuals, the study performed deep sequencing of blood TCR repertoires from about five healthy adults. To increase sequencing depth and limit assay-specific biases, TCR repertoire library preparation and sequencing were carried out by different laboratories using diverse techniques.

Healthy HIV-negative adults with no recently reported acute infections or vaccinations were included as donors. Every donor was a Caucasian adult residing in Nashville, Tennessee, USA. CD4+ T cells were enriched by magnetic negative selection, after which naive cells were positively selected on CD45RA and the negative fraction was taken as the memory subset. Blood was obtained by leukapheresis, after which PBMCs were separated by Ficoll-Histopaque density gradient centrifugation and cryopreserved in liquid nitrogen vapor phase. Analytical flow cytometry was used to check the purity and quantity of every magnetically sorted T cell population. Genomic DNA was isolated from every sorted fraction and measured by UV absorbance on a Nanodrop 2000c. The germline V gene supplies CDR1 MNHEY and CDR2 SVGAGI. V lost 6 bases and J lost 4 bases; the stretch between them is 16 bases long. The CDR3 numbers 15 residues from cysteine through phenylalanine. Kept here is only the CDR3 DNA, which spans 45 bases and is read in frame from base 1.

Using the deep immunoSEQ assay, multiplex PCR amplified TCR CDR3 regions from genomic DNA. Extracted genomic DNA from each cell subset was distributed evenly across all wells of several immunoSEQ 96-well plates, and each plate was treated as a replicate. Each replicate PCR for sorted subsets received 200 ng genomic DNA, equal to 28,000 or so T cell genomes. Purified libraries were quantified with a Qubit 3.0 fluorometer, sized on a Bioanalyzer 2100, and re-quantified with the KAPA Library Quantification kit. Every immunoSEQ 96-well plate was sequenced on a dedicated single-read 150-cycle Illumina NextSeq 550 flow cell. As for how the authors treated the data: Because the immunoSEQ output included only junctional sequences and no quality scores, the filtering could not be the same as the filtering used for full-length reads. To assign V/J genes and CDR3, sequences were annotated against IMGT germline references using PyIR, a Python wrapper for IgBLAST v1.9. Reads were filtered out if the reads had weak V/J assignments (E-value above 1e-6), no CDR3, stop codons, out-of-frame junctions, or ambiguous translated residues. V3J clonotypes were defined by identical inferred V gene, J gene, and CDR3 amino acid sequence. Percentage overlap between repertoires was computed as shared unique clonotypes divided by the size of the smaller repertoire. Three approaches were used to assess repertoire richness: RTK rarefaction, the Chao1 estimator, and Recon v2.1 estimates of unobserved clonotypes. For all TCRbeta clonotypes obtained by the gDNA method from several donors, generation probabilities were computed with OLGA. TCRdb holds this immuneACCESS table with in-frame rearrangements only. Some clones are missing; in checked studies, unresolved V genes explain under half, and the rest has no known cause. That table is the source of V, J and clone size, and D and trimming were worked out from the DNA. The sample table records 2 million to 2.5 million clones; over 90% of these occur just once. The ten largest clones take up under 0.45% of the sample.

Findings and caveats that apply to the study as a whole: Larger estimated clonotype richness was generally found for naive subsets than for memory subsets. Based on pairwise subsampling, the degree of clonotype sharing among donors was expected to be affected by sequencing depth. The genetic and exposure-history diversity represented was limited by the small number of donors. Clonotypes shared by all four sorted-subset donors showed higher generation probabilities than non-shared clonotypes. About 5% of naive CD4, 3.5% of naive CD8, about 2.5% of memory CD4, and about 0.4% of memory CD8 clonotypes were shared across several donors. Only blood was sampled, and tissue TCR repertoires likely differ from those in blood. Rarefaction of sorted-subset datasets indicated incomplete sequencing despite the large sequencing depth.

As concerns this clone: It has no known antigen specificity. No base-level quality is on record; no much larger clone is a single base apart.

The source of this sequence is a man younger than 35 in good health. Some clones in this sample may be carry-over from other donors' samples. The sample comprised naive CD4+ T cells from PBMCs. The meaning of the sample's cell subset or site label: CD45RA+ positively selected. The chain employs TRBV6-5 and TRBJ1-5; TRBD1 is a weak D gene call, 5 bases matching. The nucleotides read TGTGCCAGCAGCCCACTGGACGGGACGAATCAGCCCCAGCATTTT. This gives the protein CASSPLDGTNQPQHF.